The 27 T cell receptor beta chains reported below all come from one sample, sequenced in a study of monozygotic twins with inflammatory bowel disease. For each CDR3 protein, TCRdb gives one entry from its re-call of the 5' RACE reads, without DNA. Its listing shows about 380,000 distinct CDR3 sequences. The material sequenced was blood. These TCRs come from a human donor with ulcerative colitis or Crohn's disease, or a healthy co-twin of an affected twin (not recorded which).

CDR3: CACSRGGVTEAFF. V gene TRBV30 combines with J gene TRBJ1-1; TCRdb gives TRBD1 as the D gene, but with no DNA this cannot be confirmed. This CDR3 has 13 residues. CDR1 and CDR2 (germline): GTSNPN, SVGIG (reference sequence).

The chain uses TRBV20-1 and TRBJ1-2; TCRdb calls TRBD1, which cannot be checked without DNA. The germline gives CDR1 DFQATT, CDR2 SNEGSKA (reference sequence). The CDR3 loop spans 13 amino acids. The CDR3 loop reads CSANQGIDYGYTF.

This sequence joins TRBV7-7 and TRBJ2-1; TCRdb's D call, TRBD1, is unchecked because there is no DNA. CDR1 is SSHAT, CDR2 FNYEAQ, per germline (reference sequence). This CDR3 comprises 17 residues. CDR3 in amino acids: CASSPVGGGGFKDEQFF.

CDR3 protein: CASRPGQSSNQPQHF. The rearrangement uses TRBV27 and TRBJ1-5; TCRdb gives TRBD1 as the D gene, but with no DNA this cannot be confirmed. The germline gives CDR1 MNHEY, CDR2 SMNVEV (reference sequence). The CDR3 contains 15 residues.

This chain joins TRBV20-1 and TRBJ1-4; TCRdb gives TRBD1 as the D gene, but with no DNA this cannot be confirmed. The germline V gene has CDR1 DFQATT and CDR2 SNEGSKA (reference sequence). The CDR3 length is 14 residues. The CDR3: CSAGSLGGSEKLFF.

CDR3 residues: CASSFFSGTGEGETQYF. V usage is TRBV28 and J usage is TRBJ2-5; the D call of TRBD1 rests on TCRdb alone, since no DNA is present to check it. CDR1 MDHEN and CDR2 SYDVKM come from the germline V gene. The CDR3 runs to 17 residues. Full variable domain (missing parts from reference TRBV28 and TRBJ2-5): DVKVTQSSRYLVKRTGEKVFLECVQDMDHENMFWYRQDPGLGLRLIYFSYDVKMKEKGDIPEGYSVSREKKERFSLILESASTNQTSMYLCASSFFSGTGEGETQYFGPGTRLLVL.

The V and J genes are TRBV25-1 and TRBJ2-4. Germline CDR1 and CDR2: MGHDK and SYGVNS. The CDR3 loop spans 15 amino acids. This CDR3 is CASSESGVAKNIQYF.

The chain links TRBV7-3 to TRBJ1-1; TCRdb reports TRBD1, a call that lacks DNA to check it against. This CDR3 spans 15 amino acids. Germline V lookup: CDR1 SGHTA, CDR2 FQGTGA. The CDR3 sequence is CASSLMAGGDTEAFF.

The V call is TRBV24-1, the J call TRBJ2-1; TCRdb gives TRBD2 as the D gene, but with no DNA this cannot be confirmed. The CDR3 runs to 13 residues. Germline-derived CDR1 and CDR2 are KGHDR and SFDVKD. The CDR3 spells CATSDLLGTSPFF.

The chain carries TRBV7-9 and TRBJ1-6; TCRdb's D call of TRBD1 is untestable without DNA. In germline, CDR1 is SEHNR, CDR2 FQNEAQ (reference sequence). The CDR3 runs 14 residues. The CDR3 protein is CASSLQGANSPLHF.

The gene calls are TRBV28 and TRBJ2-3; TCRdb gives TRBD1 as the D gene, but with no DNA this cannot be confirmed. From germline, CDR1 is MDHEN and CDR2 SYDVKM. The CDR3 length is 15 residues. The CDR3 here is CASRRVGQGTDTQYF.

The rearrangement uses TRBV12-3 or TRBV12-4 and TRBJ2-1. The CDR3 totals 11 residues. The CDR3 loop reads CASSLWFEQFF.

J is TRBJ1-2 and V is TRBV6-5; TCRdb's assignment of TRBD1 cannot be checked, as there is no DNA. Germline V gene lookup returns CDR1 MNHEY and CDR2 SVGAGI. The CDR3 totals 15 residues. CDR3: CASVLSQGNLEGYTF.

This rearrangement joins TRBV6-2 or TRBV6-3 to TRBJ2-5; TCRdb selects TRBD2, and the lack of DNA leaves this call unchecked. The CDR3 loop spans 14 amino acids. Germline V gene data show CDR1 as MNHEY and CDR2 as SVGEGT. CDR3 sequence: CASSIAGKQETQYF.

The V and J genes are TRBV5-1 and TRBJ2-3; there is no DNA to check the TCRdb D call of TRBD2. Looked up from germline, CDR1 is SGHRS and CDR2 is YFSETQ. CDR3 length equals 17 residues. This chain's CDR3 is CASSFVRLAYKQDTQYF.

V is TRBV4-3 and J is TRBJ2-7; TCRdb designates TRBD1, a call that cannot be tested without DNA. The germline V gene has CDR1 LGHNA and CDR2 YSLEER. This CDR3 contains 18 residues. The CDR3 spells CASSQFWDPVGSFYEQYF.

The chain employs TRBV20-1 and TRBJ2-7; TCRdb outputs TRBD1, but without DNA this stays unchecked. This CDR3 is built from 13 residues. Germline values: CDR1 DFQATT, CDR2 SNEGSKA (reference sequence). CDR3 amino acids: CSARTGGGYEQYF.

The rearrangement joins TRBV20-1 to TRBJ2-5; TCRdb reports TRBD1, a call that lacks DNA to check it against. CDR1 is DFQATT and CDR2 is SNEGSKA in the germline V gene (reference sequence). The CDR3 has 14 residues. The CDR3 sequence: CSANKDSFVETQYF.

This chain uses TRBV4-2 with TRBJ2-2; the D call of TRBD1 rests on TCRdb alone, since no DNA is present to check it. This CDR3 is built from 18 residues. Per germline, CDR1 LGHNA and CDR2 YNFKEQ. CDR3 in amino acids: CASSQVSKTGRYAGELFF.

This chain joins TRBV5-5 and TRBJ2-3; without DNA, the TCRdb call of TRBD2 cannot be checked. The CDR3 covers 14 residues. Germline CDR1 is SGHKS and CDR2 is YYEKEE (reference sequence). CDR3 in amino acids: CASSLEGRSDTQYF.

V usage is TRBV11-2 and J usage is TRBJ1-4; TCRdb reports TRBD1, a call that lacks DNA to check it against. The CDR3 spans 14 residues. CDR1 is SGHAT, CDR2 FQNNGV, per germline. The CDR3 spells CASSPAGAREKLFF.

The chain combines TRBV3-1 with TRBJ2-3; the D gene TCRdb calls, TRBD1, cannot be checked with no DNA. CDR1 and CDR2 (germline): LGHDT, YNNKEL (reference sequence). This CDR3 is built from 14 residues. The CDR3 protein is CASSRDRRTDTQYF.

This chain uses TRBV3-1 with TRBJ1-3. Germline V lookup: CDR1 LGHDT, CDR2 YNNKEL (reference sequence). The CDR3 has 15 residues. The CDR3: CASSQAAAAGNTIYF.

The chain links TRBV28 to TRBJ2-1; without DNA, the TCRdb call of TRBD1 cannot be checked. The germline V gene has CDR1 MDHEN and CDR2 SYDVKM. CDR3 length: 16 amino acids. CDR3 sequence reads: CASTEGDRGGYNEQFF.

The V call is TRBV7-2, the J call TRBJ2-1; TCRdb proposes TRBD1, but this gene call is untestable without DNA. The CDR3 runs 15 residues. Germline values: CDR1 SGHTA, CDR2 FQGNSA. The CDR3 protein is CASSSGTGGWNEQFF.

This chain links TRBV14 with TRBJ1-5; TCRdb's D call of TRBD1 is untestable without DNA. The CDR3 length is 17 residues. Germline V gives CDR1 SGHDN, CDR2 FVKESK. CDR3 in amino acids: CASSQGRDRGGNQPQHF.

This chain joins TRBV7-6 and TRBJ2-2; no DNA is available, so the TRBD1 call from TCRdb remains unchecked. Germline CDR1 and CDR2: SGHVS and FNYEAQ. CDR3 length: 17 amino acids. The CDR3 sequence is CASSLVAGGKRTGELFF.